The source of this TCR beta chain is a study of shared clonotypes between healthy human individuals (dated by TCRdb to about 2020). For context, the study as a whole: The cohort comprised two women and a few men aged 18 to 49 years. Different laboratories and diverse techniques were used to prepare libraries and sequence TCR repertoires, to increase sequencing depth and limit assay-specific biases. Leukapheresis yielded between about 0.8 and 9.5 billion PBMCs per donor. To estimate repertoire size and how much clonotypes are shared between individuals, the study performed deep sequencing of blood TCR repertoires from five healthy adults. For each donor, CD4 naive and CD4 memory were each run on three plates, CD8 naive on two plates, and CD8 memory on one plate.

Using the deep immunoSEQ assay, TCR CDR3 regions were amplified from genomic DNA by multiplex PCR. For each cell subset, the extracted genomic DNA was distributed evenly across all wells of several immunoSEQ 96-well plates, and each plate served as one replicate. For sorted subsets, about 200 ng genomic DNA, equal to tens of thousands of T cell genomes, was loaded into each replicate PCR. Purified libraries were quantified with a Qubit 3.0 fluorometer, sized on a Bioanalyzer 2100, and re-quantified with the KAPA Library Quantification kit. Every immunoSEQ 96-well plate was sequenced on a separate single-read 150-cycle Illumina NextSeq 550 flow cell. In the original analysis: Because the immunoSEQ output held only junctional sequences and lacked quality scores, the filtering could not match the filtering applied to full-length reads. Sequences were annotated with PyIR, a Python wrapper for IgBLAST v1.9, using IMGT germline references to assign V/J genes and CDR3. Reads were filtered out if the reads had weak V/J assignments (E-value above 1e-6), no CDR3, stop codons, out-of-frame junctions, or ambiguous translated residues. V3J clonotypes were defined by identical inferred V gene, J gene, and CDR3 amino acid sequence. To compute the percentage overlap between repertoires, the number of shared unique clonotypes was divided by the size of the smaller repertoire. Three approaches were used to assess repertoire richness: RTK rarefaction, the Chao1 estimator, and Recon v2.1 estimates of unobserved clonotypes. Generation probabilities were computed with OLGA for all TCRbeta clonotypes obtained by the gDNA method from several donors. Here the immuneACCESS table is served through TCRdb, limited to in-frame sequences with V and J called. Missing clones are a known gap in these copies; in checked studies unresolved V genes cover under half, and the rest lacks a known reason. The DNA was the basis for D and trimming; V, J and clone size are from that table. Recorded for this sample are around 2,000,000 clones; roughly 95% of them occurred a single time. The ten most abundant clones make up about 1.1% of the sample.

Details on this clone: The specificity of this receptor is unknown. Nothing much larger sits one base from this clone, and base qualities are not available.

Broader findings and caveats from the paper: Because the study included a small number of donors, the genetic and exposure-history diversity represented was limited. Pairwise subsampling indicated that sequencing depth was expected to affect the degree of clonotype sharing among donors. Only blood was sampled, and tissue TCR repertoires likely differ from those in blood. Rarefaction of sorted-subset datasets indicated incomplete sequencing despite the large sequencing depth. Larger estimated clonotype richness was generally found for naive subsets than for memory subsets. Sharing across several donors was observed for approximately 5% of naive CD4, over 3% of naive CD8, 2.3% of memory CD4, and roughly 0.4% of memory CD8 clonotypes. Compared with non-shared clonotypes, the clonotypes found in all four sorted-subset donors had higher generation probabilities.

For the CD8 naive samples, CD45RO-negative cells were positively selected for CCR7, yielding a CD45RA+CCR7+ population from which TemRA cells were excluded. Donors were healthy HIV-negative adults with no recently reported acute infections or vaccinations. All donors were Caucasian adults living in Nashville, Tennessee, USA. Blood was obtained by leukapheresis, after which PBMCs were separated by Ficoll-Histopaque density gradient centrifugation and cryopreserved in liquid nitrogen vapor phase. Purity and quantity of every magnetically sorted T cell population were checked by analytical flow cytometry. Each sorted fraction had its genomic DNA isolated and then quantified by UV absorbance on a Nanodrop 2000c. Sequencing was carried out using naive CD8+ T cells sorted from blood. The cell subset or site label, read with the paper, signifies: CD45RA+CCR7+. The clonotype was recovered from a man aged 18 to 35 in good health.

The DNA is TGTGCCAGCAGGGTGACGTGGGGGGGGAGCACTGAAGCTTTCTTT. Protein translation: CASRVTWGGSTEAFF. The receptor chain draws on TRBV27 and TRBJ1-1, with a tentative D gene TRBD1 over 5 matching bases. Spanning cysteine to phenylalanine, the CDR3 consists of 15 amino acids. Only the CDR3 portion is preserved as DNA: 45 bases, with reading frame beginning at the first base. The germline V gene (reference sequence) specifies MNHEY as CDR1 and SMNVEV as CDR2. V lost 6 bases and J lost 4 bases; the stretch between them is 18 bases long.